This record looks at one T cell receptor (beta chain) sequence and its context. Its cognate antigen is unknown. V dropped 3 bases and J dropped 5 bases, with 16 bases sitting between them. This CDR3 spans 15 amino acids. Next came a second PCR, run for roughly 6 to 11 cycles, which used a sample-barcoded 5' primer along with a J-beta primer mix. TCRdb re-called the 5' RACE reads with MiXCR, one entry per CDR3 protein. The sample consists of approximately 800,000 distinct CDR3 sequences, 36% of them appearing once. This record belongs to a study of blood T cells in healthy people across ages. Findings and caveats of the study: A strong correlation between TCR beta diversity and naive T cell percentage was seen.

This TCR derives from a man aged 18 to 30 in good health. Sequenced sample: blood. The gene calls are TRBV12-3 or TRBV12-4 and TRBJ1-1; no clear D gene. For the CDR3, the DNA is TGTGCCAGCAGTTTTGGCAGTCTCGGGATAACTGAAGCTTTCTTT. Translated, it gives CASSFGSLGITEAFF.